The text below deals with one T cell receptor beta chain. The data derive from a study of blood T cell repertoires in COVID-19. Sequenced by immunoSEQ multiplex PCR; TCRdb stores in-frame clones only, minus some. The table includes approximately 190,000 clones, about 80% detected once. Donors in Cohort 3 counted as recovered after two negative PCRs, clearance, or symptom resolution. V lost 3 bases to trimming and J lost 5 bases, with 13 bases between them. The length of the CDR3 is 15 residues. Germline CDR1 reads MNHNY; CDR2 reads SVGAGI (reference sequence). The chain carries TRBV6-6 and TRBJ1-4; the D gene is possibly TRBD1 (5 bases). This clonotype originated in a man aged 40-49 years who had recovered from COVID-19. Input material: PBMCs or T cells enriched from blood (not recorded which). CDR3 sequence (DNA): TGTGCCAGCAGTTATAGCCGGGGGAAAAATGAAAAACTGTTTTTT. The encoded protein is CASSYSRGKNEKLFF.